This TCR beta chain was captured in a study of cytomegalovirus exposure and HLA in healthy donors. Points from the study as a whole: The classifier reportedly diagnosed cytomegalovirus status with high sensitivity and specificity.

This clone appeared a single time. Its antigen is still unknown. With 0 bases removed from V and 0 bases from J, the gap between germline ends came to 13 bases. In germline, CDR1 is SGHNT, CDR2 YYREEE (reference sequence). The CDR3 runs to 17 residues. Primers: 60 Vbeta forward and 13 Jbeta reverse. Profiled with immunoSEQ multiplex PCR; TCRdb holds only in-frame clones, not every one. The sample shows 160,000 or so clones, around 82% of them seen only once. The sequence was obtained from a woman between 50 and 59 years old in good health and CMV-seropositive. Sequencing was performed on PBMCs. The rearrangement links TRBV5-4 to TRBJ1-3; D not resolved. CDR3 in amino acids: CASSLGSQVPSGNTIYF. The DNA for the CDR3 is TGTGCCAGCAGCTTGGGTTCTCAGGTTCCCTCTGGAAACACCATATATTTT.